The text below deals with one T cell receptor (beta chain). The germline gene is not matched at one end of the junction; a read error may be the cause. Researchers ran the PCR with 60 Vbeta and 13 Jbeta primers. Sequencing used immunoSEQ multiplex PCR; TCRdb keeps in-frame clones, though not all of them. The sample has approximately 82,000 clones, less than 75% seen once. The record originates from a study of cytomegalovirus exposure and HLA in healthy donors. The germline CDR1 and CDR2 sequences are KGHSH and LQKENI. This CDR3 has 15 amino acids. What was sequenced was PBMCs. This chain links TRBV18 with TRBJ1-2; 7 bases align to TRBD1. The receptor was isolated from a woman aged 25 to 39 in good health and CMV-seropositive. CDR3 DNA: TGTGCCAGCTCACAAACAGGGGCGCTTAACTATGGCTACCCCTTC. The encoded protein is CASSQTGALNYGYPF.